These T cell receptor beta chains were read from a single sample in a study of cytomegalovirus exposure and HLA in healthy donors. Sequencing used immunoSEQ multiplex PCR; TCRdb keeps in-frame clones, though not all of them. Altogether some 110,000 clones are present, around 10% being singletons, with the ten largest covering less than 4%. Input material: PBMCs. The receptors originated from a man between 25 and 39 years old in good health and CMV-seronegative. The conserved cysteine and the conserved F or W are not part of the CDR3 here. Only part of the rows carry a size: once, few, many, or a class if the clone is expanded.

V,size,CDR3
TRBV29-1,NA,SVAQNQETQY
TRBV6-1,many,ASSESGGAPDTQY
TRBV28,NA,ASSLPQAGVETQY
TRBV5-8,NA,ASSLAGTSGFREQY
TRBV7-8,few,ASSLARREYAGELF
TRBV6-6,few,ASNTRAMNTEAF
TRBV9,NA,ASSVGPDAGYEQY
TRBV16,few,ASSQGQVYQPQH
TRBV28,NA,ASSLGQGHQSQH
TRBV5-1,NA,ASSLDWANEQF
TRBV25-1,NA,ASSETGETQY
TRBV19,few,ASSIRQPNQPQH
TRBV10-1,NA,ASSDGGRPPYEQY
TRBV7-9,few,ASLRGSTGELF
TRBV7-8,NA,ASSFIRAGTAYEQY
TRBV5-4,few,ASSYTRTGSPGELF
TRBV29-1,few,SVDEGATDTQY
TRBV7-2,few,ASTQTSGGPLYEQY
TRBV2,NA,ASSERGLAGVYEQF